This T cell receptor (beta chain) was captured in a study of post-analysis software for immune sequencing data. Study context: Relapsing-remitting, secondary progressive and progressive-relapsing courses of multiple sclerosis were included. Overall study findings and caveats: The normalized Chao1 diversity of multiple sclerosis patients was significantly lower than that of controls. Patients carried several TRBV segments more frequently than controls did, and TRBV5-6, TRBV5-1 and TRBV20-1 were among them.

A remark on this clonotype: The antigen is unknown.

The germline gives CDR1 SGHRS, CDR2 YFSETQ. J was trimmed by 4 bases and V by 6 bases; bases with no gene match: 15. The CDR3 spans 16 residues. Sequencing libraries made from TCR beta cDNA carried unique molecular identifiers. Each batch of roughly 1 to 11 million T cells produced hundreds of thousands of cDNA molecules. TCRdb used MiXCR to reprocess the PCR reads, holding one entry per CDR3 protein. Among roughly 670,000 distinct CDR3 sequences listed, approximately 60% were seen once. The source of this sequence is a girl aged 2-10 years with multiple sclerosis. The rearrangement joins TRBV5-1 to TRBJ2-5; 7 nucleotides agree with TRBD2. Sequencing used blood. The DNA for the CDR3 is TGCGCCAGCACATCGACGGGGCGGGGGACCGGAGAGACCCAGTACTTC. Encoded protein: CASTSTGRGTGETQYF.